The 28 T cell receptor beta chains listed next were all sequenced from one sample in a study of shared clonotypes between healthy human individuals (dated by TCRdb to 2018 to 2020). Libraries came from the immunoSEQ multiplex PCR assay. The immuneACCESS repertoire file appears here via TCRdb, limited to in-frame rearrangements. These files lack a portion of the clones; in checked studies, under half of the deficit traces to unresolved V genes, and the cause of the others is not known. The sample table contains 110,000 or so clones; only one count was recorded for about two thirds of them. 20% to 25% of the sample goes to the ten largest clones. The sequenced material came from memory CD8+ T cells sorted from blood. This sample's cell subset or site label indicates: CD45RO+ cells pooled with CCR7-negative TemRA cells. The receptors come from a woman aged 25 to 39 in good health.

The chain is built from TRBV29-1 and TRBJ2-1; D gene uncertain. Germline CDR1 and CDR2: SQVTM and ANQGSEA. Trimming took 5 bases from V and 7 from J, leaving 18 bases between them. The CDR3 runs 14 residues. Here the CDR3 reads CSVLGKSGGNEQFF. The CDR3 nucleotides read TGCAGCGTTTTAGGGAAATCAGGTGGGAATGAGCAGTTCTTC.

As DNA, the CDR3 is TGTGCCAGCAGCACTCAGGGGGTGATCAGCGGGAGGAGACCGCCCTACGAGCAGTACTTC. Amino acid sequence: CASSTQGVISGRRPPYEQYF. V gene TRBV28 combines with J gene TRBJ2-7; 9 nucleotides agree with TRBD2. V trimming: 6 bases; J trimming: 2 bases; junction bases outside the gene matches: 23. The CDR3 sequence is 20 residues long. Germline CDR1 MDHEN, CDR2 SYDVKM.

Concerning this clone: This specimen includes other DNA sequences encoding the same CDR3. This chain links TRBV11-2 with TRBJ2-7; 9 nucleotides agree with TRBD1. With V trimmed by 0 bases and J by 5 bases, 5 bases remained unmatched. Germline assignment: CDR1 SGHAT and CDR2 FQNNGV. CDR3 length: 15 amino acids. The CDR3 here is CASSLEGQGVNEQYF. The DNA for the CDR3 is TGTGCCAGCAGCTTAGAGGGACAGGGAGTGAACGAGCAGTACTTC. The whole variable domain, remainder taken from reference TRBV11-2 and TRBJ2-7, is EAGVAQSPRYKIIEKRQSVAFWCNPISGHATLYWYQQILGQGPKLLIQFQNNGVVDDSQLPKDRFSAERLKGVDSTLKIQPAKLEDSAVYLCASSLEGQGVNEQYFGPGTRLTVT.

CDR3 nucleotides: TGTGCCAGCAGCGTAGAAGGGAGCTCTAGTTACGAGCAGTACTTC. Protein product: CASSVEGSSSYEQYF. The rearrangement joins TRBV9 to TRBJ2-7; TRBD2 is a possible D gene (5 bases). Germline-derived CDR1 and CDR2 are SGDLS and YYNGEE. This CDR3 has 15 amino acids. Trimming took 0 bases from V and 4 from J, leaving 14 bases between them.

This chain links TRBV28 with TRBJ2-5; D unresolved. The ends were cut back, 2 bases at V and 2 bases at J, with 3 bases in the middle. Looked up from germline, CDR1 is MDHEN and CDR2 is SYDVKM. There are 12 residues in the CDR3. The CDR3: CASSLQQETQYF. DNA for the CDR3: TGTGCCAGCAGTTTACAACAAGAGACCCAGTACTTC. Filled out from reference TRBV28 and TRBJ2-5, the complete variable domain reads DVKVTQSSRYLVKRTGEKVFLECVQDMDHENMFWYRQDPGLGLRLIYFSYDVKMKEKGDIPEGYSVSREKKERFSLILESASTNQTSMYLCASSLQQETQYFGPGTRLLVL.

The chain employs TRBV15 and TRBJ2-1; 11 bases match TRBD2. Germline CDR1 and CDR2: LNHNV and YYDKDF (reference sequence). V lost 3 bases to trimming and J lost 6 bases; unmatched junction nucleotides: 1. There are 14 residues in the CDR3. The CDR3 region is CATSRTSGINEQFF. CDR3 nucleotides: TGTGCCACCAGCAGGACTAGCGGGATCAATGAGCAGTTCTTC. Full variable domain (outside the CDR3, taken from reference TRBV15 and TRBJ2-1): DAMVIQNPRYQVTQFGKPVTLSCSQTLNHNVMYWYQQKSSQAPKLLFHYYDKDFNNEADTPDNFQSRRPNTSFCFLDIRSPGLGDTAMYLCATSRTSGINEQFFGPGTRLTVL.

The chain is built from TRBV28 and TRBJ2-7; D gene ambiguous. Deletions cut 4 bases from V and 3 bases from J, with 19 bases between. The germline gives CDR1 MDHEN, CDR2 SYDVKM. This CDR3 comprises 16 residues. The CDR3 nucleotides are TGTGCCAGCAGTTCCGTCGGGCAGCAAGACAACTACGAGCAGTACTTC. It encodes CASSSVGQQDNYEQYF.

The V gene is TRBV28, the J gene TRBJ2-7; no firm D call. V was shortened by 6 bases and J by 0 bases, with 15 bases between the two germline ends. CDR3 length equals 15 residues. Germline V gene sequence: CDR1 MDHEN, CDR2 SYDVKM. This chain's CDR3 is CASRYTQISSYEQYF. CDR3 bases: TGTGCCAGCAGGTACACACAGATTAGCTCCTACGAGCAGTACTTC.

The J gene is TRBJ2-7, the V gene TRBV5-1; either TRBD1 or TRBD2 may fit D (6 bases each). Germline values: CDR1 SGHRS, CDR2 YFSETQ. Trimming removed 4 bases from V and 1 base from J, with 15 bases in between. This CDR3 is 15 amino acids long. CDR3 in amino acids: CASSRRDTHSYEQYF. The DNA for the CDR3 is TGCGCCAGCAGCCGGAGGGACACTCATTCCTACGAGCAGTACTTC.

Only a few counts were recorded for this clone. The rearrangement links TRBV5-1 to TRBJ1-3; possibly TRBD1 for D (5 bases). The V and J ends lost 6 bases and 3 bases respectively, with 13 bases between them. CDR1 SGHRS and CDR2 YFSETQ come from the germline V gene. The CDR3 length is 14 residues. The CDR3 sequence is CASTPGTLGNTIYF. The DNA for the CDR3 is TGCGCCAGCACCCCCGGGACCCTTGGAAACACCATATATTTT.

The J gene is TRBJ1-1, the V gene TRBV25-1, with D perhaps TRBD1 (6 bases). The CDR3 runs 14 residues. Trimming pared 6 bases from V and 1 base from J, leaving 12 bases between. Looked up from germline, CDR1 is MGHDK and CDR2 is SYGVNS. CDR3 loop: CASRRQDGNTEAFF. CDR3 DNA sequence: TGTGCCAGCAGGAGACAGGACGGGAACACTGAAGCTTTCTTT.

This clone was observed at least ten times. The gene calls are TRBV6-4 and TRBJ1-5; a weak D match, TRBD1 (5 bases). The V end lost 0 bases, the J end lost 2 bases, and 5 bases lay between the germline ends. The length of the CDR3 is 14 residues. Germline lookup yields CDR1 MRHNA and CDR2 SNTAGT. In DNA form, the CDR3 reads TGTGCCAGCAGTGACTCAGGGGGCAATCAGCCCCAGCATTTT. Its translation: CASSDSGGNQPQHF.

In this sample, this clone turned up a few times. The V and J genes are TRBV11-2 and TRBJ2-1, with 13 bases that match TRBD2. V dropped 0 bases and J dropped 0; count of bases not matched to a gene: 2. Germline values: CDR1 SGHAT, CDR2 FQNNGV. This CDR3 spans 18 amino acids. CDR3 in amino acids: CASSLELAGGSSYNEQFF. Here the CDR3 DNA reads TGTGCCAGCAGCTTAGAACTAGCGGGAGGGAGCTCCTACAATGAGCAGTTCTTC.

The V call is TRBV18, the J call TRBJ2-7; D might be TRBD1 (6 bases). CDR3 size: 15 residues. V lost 3 bases to trimming and J lost 10 bases, with 22 bases between them. CDR1 KGHSH and CDR2 LQKENI come from the germline V gene. CDR3 sequence reads: CASSPTPGQGPSQYF. As DNA, the CDR3 is TGTGCCAGCTCACCTACTCCGGGACAAGGGCCTTCCCAGTACTTC.

The chain is built from TRBV7-9 and TRBJ1-4, with 10 bases fitting TRBD1. There are 13 residues in the CDR3. Germline CDR1 and CDR2: SEHNR and FQNEAQ (reference sequence). V dropped 9 bases and J dropped 8; count of bases not matched to a gene: 6. CDR3 in amino acids: CARTGQGMEKLFF. DNA for the CDR3: TGTGCCAGGACGGGACAGGGGATGGAAAAACTGTTTTTT.

The chain is built from TRBV7-9 and TRBJ2-7, with TRBD1 matching 11 bases. Germline V gene sequence: CDR1 SEHNR, CDR2 FQNEAQ (reference sequence). J was trimmed by 7 bases and V by 5 bases; bases with no gene match: 13. The CDR3 spans 16 residues. CDR3 bases: TGTGCCAGCAGCCAAACACTGGGGACAGGGGGTTTTGAGCAGTACTTC. It codes for CASSQTLGTGGFEQYF.

The genes are TRBV6-1 and TRBJ2-6; the D is unclear. This CDR3 is built from 16 residues. The V gene's germline CDR1 is MNHNS and CDR2 SASEGT. The V end was cut by 4 bases, the J end by 2 bases, with 12 bases between. This chain's CDR3 is CASSVLGSAGANVLTF. The DNA for the CDR3 is TGTGCCAGCAGTGTCCTCGGTTCGGCTGGGGCCAACGTCCTGACTTTC.

This clone showed up just once. The chain combines TRBV6-4 with TRBJ2-6; weak D call: TRBD1 (5 bases). Trimming took off 5 bases at V and 5 bases at J, with 19 bases between the two ends. Germline V gene sequence: CDR1 MRHNA, CDR2 SNTAGT. The CDR3 totals 17 residues. The CDR3 DNA is TGTGCCAGCAGTTTCAGGACACGACAAAGTCGGGCCAACGTCCTGACTTTC. Its translation is CASSFRTRQSRANVLTF.

The V and J genes are TRBV19 and TRBJ1-1, with D tentatively TRBD1 (5 bases). CDR1 and CDR2 (germline): LNHDA, SQIVND (reference sequence). The CDR3 spans 12 residues. Trimming shortened V by 6 bases and J by 11 bases, and 16 bases separated the two germline ends. The CDR3 loop reads CASRQQAGLAFF. CDR3 coding DNA: TGTGCCAGTAGGCAACAGGCAGGGTTGGCTTTCTTT.

The sample holds a few counts of this clone. V gene TRBV29-1 combines with J gene TRBJ2-5, with TRBD2 identical over 8 bases. J gave up 5 bases and V 1 base, and 3 bases lay outside the gene matches. Germline loops: CDR1 SQVTM, CDR2 ANQGSEA. The CDR3 sequence is 13 residues long. In nucleotides, the CDR3 is TGCAGCGTTGAAGGGGTAGCGGGGGAGACCCAGTACTTC. This translates into CSVEGVAGETQYF.

This clone has more than one count but fewer than ten. The V gene is TRBV25-1, the J gene TRBJ2-7, with D possibly matching TRBD1 (6 bases). The V end was cut by 3 bases, the J end by 2 bases, with 11 bases between. The germline gives CDR1 MGHDK, CDR2 SYGVNS. This CDR3 has 14 residues. CDR3 amino acids: CASSEVQGPYEQYF. DNA of the CDR3: TGTGCCAGCAGTGAGGTACAGGGACCCTACGAGCAGTACTTC.

The chain uses TRBV7-9 and TRBJ2-7; 9 nucleotides agree with TRBD1. Losses at the gene ends were 1 base for V and 4 bases for J; bases not matched to a gene: 8. Germline CDR1 reads SEHNR; CDR2 reads FQNEAQ (reference sequence). There are 16 residues in the CDR3. CDR3: CASSLVAGTGRYEQYF. The CDR3 DNA follows: TGTGCCAGCAGCTTAGTGGCCGGGACAGGGAGGTACGAGCAGTACTTC.

This clone showed up just a few times. The V and J genes are TRBV29-1 and TRBJ2-1, with TRBD2 matching 11 bases. The junction had 6 bases not matched to a gene; V was cut back by 4 bases and J by 4 bases. CDR1 and CDR2 (germline): SQVTM, ANQGSEA. The length of the CDR3 is 15 residues. This CDR3 reads CSVAEGTSGYNEQFF. The CDR3 region has the DNA TGCAGCGTTGCAGAGGGGACTAGCGGATACAATGAGCAGTTCTTC.

This chain joins TRBV6-1 and TRBJ2-5, with TRBD2 matching over 9 bases. The V segment lost 6 bases and the J segment 6 bases; nucleotides outside the gene matches: 14. Germline assignment: CDR1 MNHNS and CDR2 SASEGT. This CDR3 is 16 amino acids long. CDR3 in amino acids: CASREIAGVGIKTQYF. CDR3 in DNA: TGTGCCAGCAGGGAAATAGCGGGAGTGGGAATAAAGACCCAGTACTTC.

The chain recombines TRBV6-1 with TRBJ1-2, with TRBD1 identical over 7 bases. Germline V gene data show CDR1 as MNHNS and CDR2 as SASEGT. The trim removed 6 bases at V and 7 bases at J, leaving 14 bases unmatched. The CDR3 runs 15 residues. The CDR3 loop reads CASRPSPGQSIGYTF. CDR3 coding DNA: TGTGCCAGCAGACCTAGCCCGGGACAGAGTATTGGCTACACCTTC.

The V gene is TRBV6-1, the J gene TRBJ2-7; 7 nucleotides match TRBD1. The germline gives CDR1 MNHNS, CDR2 SASEGT. Trimming removed 8 bases from V and 3 bases from J; junction bases left unmatched: 13. The CDR3 covers 15 residues. The CDR3 DNA reads TGTGCCAGCGGCCTGACCGGGACAGCACTCTACGAGCAGTACTTC. Translating gives CASGLTGTALYEQYF.

This sequence joins TRBV5-1 and TRBJ1-2; possible D gene TRBD1, 5 bases. The CDR3 sequence is 14 residues long. The V end was cut by 2 bases, the J end by 2 bases, with 10 bases between. Per germline, CDR1 SGHRS and CDR2 YFSETQ. CDR3 bases: TGCGCCAGCAGCTTAGGTGACAGAAACTATGGCTACACCTTC. Translating it yields CASSLGDRNYGYTF.

This sequence joins TRBV19 and TRBJ1-5; no clear D. The CDR3 covers 15 residues. The ends were cut back, 3 bases at V and 0 bases at J, with 9 bases in the middle. Germline assignment: CDR1 LNHDA and CDR2 SQIVND (reference sequence). CDR3 amino acids: CASSMWESSNQPQHF. The CDR3 coding sequence is TGTGCCAGTAGTATGTGGGAATCTAGCAATCAGCCCCAGCATTTT.